The entry that follows covers one T cell receptor (beta chain) sequence. It lacks a known antigen. No base quality information exists; no much larger clone differs at one position. The library was obtained by the immunoSEQ multiplex PCR assay. For most patients, genomic DNA was isolated with the Qiagen DNeasy Blood and Tissue Kit and sent frozen to Adaptive Biotechnologies for TCR sequencing. For most patients, genomic DNA was subjected to high-throughput TCR-beta CDR3 sequencing by Adaptive Biotechnologies. As for the original processing: Adaptive's ImmunoSEQ software was the source of the TCR sequencing data for about 18 patients, while a few other patients were processed with MiXCR and VDJtools. To correct CD4 versus CD8 sorting errors, any sequence found in both subsets at a frequency ratio below 5:1 was removed. Because the origin of CDR3 nucleotide sequences shared between donor and recipient could not be assigned, those sequences were removed. At least 2-fold expansion over unstimulated cells and a minimum CFSE-low frequency of 0.002% (template counts) or 0.001% (read counts) were required for clones to be classified as alloreactive. Clones detected in sequenced pre-transplant spleen, lymph node, or MLR CFSE-low populations of the donor or recipient were defined as mappable. Cumulative frequency of alloreactive clones was calculated as a percentage of all sequences weighted by copy number. In its TCRdb copy, this immuneACCESS table keeps in-frame sequences only and misses some clones. Where compared with another copy, unresolved V genes explain less than half of these, and the others have no known cause. V and J calls and clone size are copied from that table; D and trimming were computed from the DNA. The sample profile shows tens of thousands of clones; roughly 90% of them were found once. About 1.5% of the sample belongs to the ten largest clones.

The data are from a study of graft-versus-host responses after intestinal transplantation (dated by TCRdb to 2020 to 2022). Regarding the complete study: Multivisceral, liver-intestinal, or isolated intestinal transplants were received by the recipients. Every recipient was given anti-thymocyte globulin induction, then maintenance tacrolimus and steroids for 3 to 4 years. After intestinal transplantation, graft-versus-host and host-versus-graft alloreactive T cell clones were followed in the graft, circulation and bone marrow using bulk TCR-beta CDR3 sequencing. To identify alloreactive clones, pre-transplant mixed lymphocyte reaction products were sequenced and then compared with unstimulated pre-transplant donor and recipient T cells. The cohort enrolled about two dozen intestinal transplant recipients including one retransplant, and a few patients lacking pretransplant specimens were excluded. A peak of at least 4% donor T cells among recipient peripheral blood mononuclear cells was the definition used for donor T cell macrochimerism. Rather than going through the commercial service, samples from three later patients were sequenced in-house on an Illumina MiSeq and processed with MiXCR. The full study reports these points: Early after transplant, peak levels of circulating GvH clones were found to be associated with declines in HvG clones. High GvH to HvG T cell clonal ratios were observed in the allografts of patients with donor T cell macrochimerism. Conclusions were limited by the relatively low number and heterogeneity of intestinal transplant patients. GvH clones were detected in recipient bone marrow, and some appeared earlier in ileal mucosa or blood, consistent with an intestinal mucosal origin.

The time point label, read with the paper, signifies: cells obtained before transplantation from donor or recipient. CD3+CD4+ and CD3+CD8+ populations were FACS-sorted from unstimulated pre-transplant donor and recipient cells taken from spleen or lymph nodes. The CDR3 starts with the cysteine, ends with the phenylalanine, and has 15 residues. Just the 45-base CDR3 DNA is kept, in frame starting at base 1. Taken from the germline V gene, the CDR1 and CDR2 loops are SGHVS and FQNEAQ. At the junction V is shortened by 5 bases and J by 4 bases; bases outside the gene matches: 4. The chain links TRBV7-8 with TRBJ2-3, with 12 bases in between that match TRBD2. The clonotype originates from a human donor who was the organ donor for an intestinal transplant. This material consisted of unstimulated CD8+ T cells sorted from spleen or lymph node cells, taken before transplant. The CDR3 loop reads CASSTSGRMADTQYF. The DNA is TGTGCCAGCAGCACTAGCGGGAGGATGGCAGATACGCAGTATTTT.